Detailed here is one T cell receptor (beta chain). Its matching antigen is unknown. This specimen comes from a study of vaccination effects on CD4 cells after COVID-19. Antigen-specific CD4+ T cells expanded by the ViraFEST assay with viral peptide pools were then sequenced. Around day 10 of culture, CD4+ T cells were separated out. Neither prior SARS-CoV-2 infection nor positive nucleocapsid antibodies were present in the vaccine recipients. The culture medium for some 2 million PBMC per well included 8.5 to 10 IU/ml IL-2 and 9 to 10 ug/ml peptides. Half the medium was replaced with IL-2 medium on days 3 and 7. Sequencing was performed with immunoSEQ multiplex PCR; in TCRdb, only in-frame clones are kept and a portion is missing. The table has more than 30,000 clones, 55% to 75% seen once. Overall study findings and caveats: Healthy vaccinees' vaccine-induced clones included only 1 of 255 that recognized common cold coronaviruses.

The TCR comes from a human donor who received a COVID-19 vaccine. Here the sequenced sample was CD4+ T cells from PBMCs cultured with HCoV-229E spike peptides, taken before COVID-19 vaccination.

CDR3 DNA: TGTGCCAGCAGCCAAGGGCGGTGGATTGGGGGCGGGACAGCCTACGAGCAGTACTTC. This translates into CASSQGRWIGGGTAYEQYF. The chain combines TRBV4-2 with TRBJ2-7; maybe TRBD1 (7 bases). Per the germline V gene, CDR1 is LGHNA and CDR2 is YNFKEQ. V was clipped by 1 base and J by 2 bases, with 24 bases between them. This CDR3 is built from 19 residues.